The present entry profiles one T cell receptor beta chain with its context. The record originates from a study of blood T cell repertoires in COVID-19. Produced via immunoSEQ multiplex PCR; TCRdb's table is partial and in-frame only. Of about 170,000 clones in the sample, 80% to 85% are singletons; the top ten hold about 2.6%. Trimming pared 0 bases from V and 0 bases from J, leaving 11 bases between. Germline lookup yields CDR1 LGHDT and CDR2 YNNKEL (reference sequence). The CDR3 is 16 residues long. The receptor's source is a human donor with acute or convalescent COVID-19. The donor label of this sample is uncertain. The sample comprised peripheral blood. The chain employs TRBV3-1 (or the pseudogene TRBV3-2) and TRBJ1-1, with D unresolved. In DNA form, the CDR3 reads TGTGCCAGCAGCCAAGATCGCGGGGTCATGAACACTGAAGCTTTCTTT. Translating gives CASSQDRGVMNTEAFF.